This section outlines one TCR beta chain sequence together with its context. Measured with immunoSEQ multiplex PCR; TCRdb has only the in-frame clones, and not every one. The data hold more than 250,000 clones, with around 80% observed a single time. The CDR3 loop spans 17 amino acids. V shed 0 bases and J 1 base; nucleotides not matched to a gene: 6. From germline, CDR1 is SGHNT and CDR2 YYREEE (reference sequence). This record belongs to a study of blood T cell repertoires in COVID-19. Study overall: Some COVID-19 samples were acute and others convalescent; all came from the United States, Italy and Spain. PBMCs, B-cell-depleted T cells, or T cells were the source of the cDNA or gDNA that made up the material.

The source material was peripheral blood. The gene calls are TRBV5-4 and TRBJ1-2; 10 bases match TRBD1. The clonotype was recovered from a woman between 45 and 65 years old with acute or convalescent COVID-19. In DNA, the CDR3 is TGTGCCAGCAGCTTGGGAGGGACAGGGGACCTTAACTATGGCTACACCTTC. Translating it yields CASSLGGTGDLNYGYTF.